This T cell receptor (beta chain) was captured by sequencing in a study of cytomegalovirus exposure and HLA in healthy donors. Study background: Among the 400 or so donors who were genotyped, roughly 85% fell in the genetic ancestry cluster that is associated with self-reported Caucasian donors.

In this sample, this clone turned up a few times. PCR amplification relied on 60 Vbeta primers (plus 13 Jbeta primers). Sequencing used immunoSEQ multiplex PCR; TCRdb keeps in-frame clones, though not all of them. Altogether over 80,000 clones are present, approximately 74% being singletons, with the ten largest covering roughly 13%. J gave up 6 bases and V 2 bases, and 8 bases lay outside the gene matches. Germline CDR1 and CDR2: SEHNR and FQNEAQ (reference sequence). This CDR3 is 17 amino acids long. The receptor comes from a woman in her seventies in good health and CMV-seropositive. The gene calls are TRBV7-9 and TRBJ1-6; TRBD1 matches at 9 bases. Sequenced material: PBMCs. This CDR3 reads CASSLSISDRGNSPLHF. The CDR3 DNA reads TGTGCCAGCAGCTTATCGATTTCGGACAGGGGTAATTCACCCCTCCACTTT. The full variable domain, with the rest looked up from reference TRBV7-9 and TRBJ1-6, is DTGVSQNPRHKITKRGQNVTFRCDPISEHNRLYWYRQTLGQGPEFLTYFQNEAQLEKSRLLSDRFSAERPKGSFSTLEIQRTEQGDSAMYLCASSLSISDRGNSPLHFGNGTRLTVT.